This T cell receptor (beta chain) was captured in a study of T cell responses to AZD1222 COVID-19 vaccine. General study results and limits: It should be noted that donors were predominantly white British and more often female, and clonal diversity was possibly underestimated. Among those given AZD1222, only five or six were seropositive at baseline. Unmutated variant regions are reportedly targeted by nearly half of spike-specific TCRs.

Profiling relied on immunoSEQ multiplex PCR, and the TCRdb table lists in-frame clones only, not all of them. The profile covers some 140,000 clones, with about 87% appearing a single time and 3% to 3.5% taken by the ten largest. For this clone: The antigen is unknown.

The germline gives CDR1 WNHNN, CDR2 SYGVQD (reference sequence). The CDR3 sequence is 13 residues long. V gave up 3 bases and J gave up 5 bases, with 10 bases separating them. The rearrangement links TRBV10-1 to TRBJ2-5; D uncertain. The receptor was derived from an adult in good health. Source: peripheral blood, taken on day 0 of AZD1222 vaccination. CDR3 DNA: TGCGCCAGCAGTGACCACCAAACGGAGACCCAGTACTTC. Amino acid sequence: CASSDHQTETQYF.